This is a list of T cell receptor beta chains from one sample in a study of CD8+CD57+ T cells in acquired aplastic anemia. TCRdb re-called the reads through MiXCR, storing one row per CDR3 protein. The profile shows 200,000 to 300,000 distinct CDR3 sequences, more than 40% of them singletons. The source material was sorted CD4+, CD8+, or CD8+CD57+ T cells (not recorded which) from PBMCs. The receptors stem from a human donor with aplastic anemia. Both conserved end residues are part of each CDR3. The D gene is left open where the match is weak. Clone size is not always given. Where it is, it says once, few, many or a class for expanded clones.

j_call | clone_size | d_call | v_call | cdr3_nt | cdr3_aa
TRBJ2-3 | . | . | TRBV5-1 | TGCGCCAGCAACGTTGAGGGAACAGATACGCAGTATTTT | CASNVEGTDTQYF
TRBJ1-5 | once | . | TRBV10-3 | TGTGCCATCAGTGACAGAGAAAATCAGCCCCAGCATTTT | CAISDRENQPQHF
TRBJ1-2 | many | TRBD1 | TRBV6-5 | TGTGCCAGCAGTTCGGGGGGGACAGGGGGCAACTATGGCTACACCTTC | CASSSGGTGGNYGYTF
TRBJ2-6 | . | TRBD2 | TRBV7-9 | TGTGCCAGCAGCTTAGACGGCACTAGCGGGGATTACGTCCTGACTTTC | CASSLDGTSGDYVLTF
TRBJ2-3 | . | TRBD2 | TRBV10-1 | TGCGCCAGCAGTGATCGGCTAGCGGTTGGGGATACGCAGTATTTT | CASSDRLAVGDTQYF
TRBJ2-5 | . | . | TRBV7-6 | TGTGCCAGCAGGGGGCACATCGGGGAGACCCAGTACTTC | CASRGHIGETQYF
TRBJ2-5 | . | . | TRBV27 | TGTGCCAGCAGTGGGGATACGTACCAAGAGACCCAGTACTTC | CASSGDTYQETQYF
TRBJ2-7 | . | TRBD2 | TRBV15 | TGTGCCACCAGCCCTAGCGGGGGCGGCGAGCAGTACTTC | CATSPSGGGEQYF
TRBJ2-2 | . | . | TRBV14 | TGTGCCAGAGGGGGATGGACCGGGGAGCTGTTTTTT | CARGGWTGELFF
TRBJ1-2 | . | TRBD1 | TRBV7-3 | TGTGCCAGCAGCTTATACGGGACAGGGGCTGTGGAGGGCTATGGCTACACCTTC | CASSLYGTGAVEGYGYTF
TRBJ2-1 | many | TRBD1 | TRBV7-6 | TGTGCCAGCAGCTTAGAGTGGGACAGGGGGAATGAGCAGTTCTTC | CASSLEWDRGNEQFF
TRBJ1-1 | many | . | TRBV20-1 | TGCAGTGCTAGAGTTTCGGGACGGAACACTGAAGCTTTCTTT | CSARVSGRNTEAFF
TRBJ2-3 | . | TRBD1 | TRBV15 | TGTGCCACCAGCACAGGGGGTACAGATACGCGGTATTTT | CATSTGGTDTRYF
TRBJ2-7 | few | TRBD1 | TRBV6-1 | TGTGCCAGCAGTGAACTTAGACAGGGGATCCACGAGCAGTACTTC | CASSELRQGIHEQYF
TRBJ2-1 | . | TRBD2 | TRBV7-9 | TGTGCCAGCAGCGGGGTAGCGGGAGATTCCTACAATGAGCAGTTCTTC | CASSGVAGDSYNEQFF
TRBJ1-6 | many | TRBD1 | TRBV7-9 | TGTGCCAGCAGGGGAGACAGGGGGTCACCCTATAATTCACCCCTCCACTTT | CASRGDRGSPYNSPLHF
TRBJ1-1 | few | . | TRBV4-3 | TGCGCCAGCAGCCAAGAGAGGGCTTCCTTTCAGGGGAACACTGAAGCTTTCTTT | CASSQERASFQGNTEAFF
TRBJ2-7 | . | TRBD2 | TRBV10-1 | TGCGCCGATTACCCCGGACTAGCGGGGGACTCCTCCTACGAGCAGTACTTC | CADYPGLAGDSSYEQYF
TRBJ2-2 | many | . | TRBV6-2/TRBV6-3 | TGTGCCAGCAGTTACTCTTTCTCAGGGGACGTCACCGGGGAGCTGTTTTTT | CASSYSFSGDVTGELFF
TRBJ2-1 | many | TRBD2 | TRBV12-3/TRBV12-4 | TGTGCCAGCAGTTCTCTCCGACTAGCGCCGTACAATGAGCAGTTCTTC | CASSSLRLAPYNEQFF
TRBJ2-2 | . | . | TRBV30 | TGTGCCTGGAGACTAACGGTTCTTGGTGGGGGAAACACCGGGGAGCTGTTTTTT | CAWRLTVLGGGNTGELFF
TRBJ1-2 | . | . | TRBV7-9 | TGTGCCAGCAGCCCACCCTCGGGATTCTATGGCTACACCTTC | CASSPPSGFYGYTF
TRBJ2-2 | . | TRBD1 | TRBV24-1 | TGTGCCACCAGTGATCGAGACAGGGGCGACACCGGGGAGCTGTTTTTT | CATSDRDRGDTGELFF
TRBJ2-3 | many | . | TRBV5-6 | TGTGCCAGCAGCTCGAGGGAGACAGATACGCAGTATTTT | CASSSRETDTQYF
TRBJ2-2 | . | . | TRBV6-5 | TGTGCCAGCAGTTACAAGAACACCGGGGAGCTGTTTTTT | CASSYKNTGELFF
TRBJ1-2 | many | TRBD1 | TRBV9 | TGTGCCAGCAGCCCTCGGACAGGGAACTATGGCTACACCTTC | CASSPRTGNYGYTF
TRBJ1-2 | many | TRBD1 | TRBV6-2/TRBV6-3 | TGTGCCAGCAGTTTGAAAGGACAGGGGGCGAAGGATGGCTACACCTTC | CASSLKGQGAKDGYTF
TRBJ1-2 | . | TRBD1 | TRBV25-1 | TGTGCCAGCAGCTTAAGACAGGGGGCGCTTAATGGCTACACCTTC | CASSLRQGALNGYTF
TRBJ1-4 | . | . | TRBV7-9 | TGTGCCAGCAGATCCGACACCCGGGGTGAAAAACTGTTTTTT | CASRSDTRGEKLFF
TRBJ2-2 | many | . | TRBV11-2 | TGTGCCAGCAGCCCAGGGACAATCGGCACCGGGGAGCTGTTTTTT | CASSPGTIGTGELFF
TRBJ2-7 | many | . | TRBV7-9 | TGTGCCAGCACCACAACGAGGGCCAGGGGTTACGAGCAGTACTTC | CASTTTRARGYEQYF
TRBJ1-5 | . | . | TRBV25-1 | TGTGCCAGCAGTAACACAGGGTTTCAGCCCCAGCATTTT | CASSNTGFQPQHF
TRBJ2-5 | once | . | TRBV14 | TGTGCCAGCTCACCACCGACTTCGCGAGAGACCCAGTACTTC | CASSPPTSRETQYF
TRBJ2-5 | many | . | TRBV9 | TGTGCCAGCAGCGGGGCGGGGGCTGGGGAGACCCAGTACTTC | CASSGAGAGETQYF
TRBJ2-7 | few | . | TRBV4-3 | TGCGCCAGCAGCCCCCGGGGTAGTTCGGTCAACGAGCAGTACTTC | CASSPRGSSVNEQYF
TRBJ2-7 | many | . | TRBV25-1 | TGTGCCGTGCAAAACAGTTACGAGCAGTACTTC | CAVQNSYEQYF
TRBJ2-1 | many | TRBD2 | TRBV19 | TGTGCCAGTAGTATCTTATTAGGACTAGCGGAATACAATGAGCAGTTCTTC | CASSILLGLAEYNEQFF
TRBJ2-3 | . | . | TRBV15 | TGTGCCACCAGTGAGGGAGGACAGAGGAACACAGATACGCAGTATTTT | CATSEGGQRNTDTQYF
TRBJ1-1 | . | . | TRBV7-8 | TGTGCCAGCAGCTTAGCAGGTTTAGGTAAAGATGAAGCTTTCTTT | CASSLAGLGKDEAFF
TRBJ2-1 | many | TRBD2 | TRBV2 | TGTGCCAGCAGTGAACGGCTTAGCGGGATCAATGAGCAGTTCTTC | CASSERLSGINEQFF
TRBJ1-6 | many | . | TRBV20-1 | TGCAGTGCTAGTTCGGGGGGCGGGTCACCCCTCCACTTT | CSASSGGGSPLHF
TRBJ2-5 | few | . | TRBV2 | TGTGCCAGCAGTGAGATGGAGGCGATCCAGTACTTC | CASSEMEAIQYF
TRBJ2-3 | once | TRBD2 | TRBV10-3 | TGTGCCATCAGTGAGTCAAGCGGGGTGGCAGATACGCAGTATTTT | CAISESSGVADTQYF
TRBJ2-5 | . | TRBD2 | TRBV11-3 | TGTGCCAGCAGCTCGGGACTAGCTCAAGAGACCCAGTACTTC | CASSSGLAQETQYF
TRBJ1-1 | many | . | TRBV10-3 | TGTGCCATCAGTGAGCTGTTAGAAGCTTTCTTT | CAISELLEAFF
TRBJ1-4 | . | . | TRBV2 | TGTGCCAGCAGTGCGACCCTAGAGAGAGAAAAACTGTTTTTT | CASSATLEREKLFF
TRBJ1-1 | many | . | TRBV19 | TGTGCCAGTAGTCCCCAGGGACTGAACACTGAAGCTTTCTTT | CASSPQGLNTEAFF
TRBJ2-2 | . | . | TRBV27 | TGTGCCAGCATTAGACAGTACACCGGGGAGCTGTTTTTT | CASIRQYTGELFF
TRBJ1-1 | . | . | TRBV5-1 | TGTGCCAGCAGCTTAGGGTGGACGGGTCGTACTGAAGCTTTCTTT | CASSLGWTGRTEAFF